Given below is one T cell receptor (beta chain) in context. CDR1 and CDR2 (germline): MRHNA, SNTAGT. The V and J ends lost 8 bases and 8 bases, in that order; junction bases with no gene match: 27. The CDR3 covers 19 residues. These data belong to a study of cytomegalovirus exposure and HLA in healthy donors. Study-level information: The roughly 100 million unique TCR beta sequences, from 150 million to 200 million T cells, were found by an earlier analysis.

Primers for the PCR totalled 60 Vbeta and 13 Jbeta. Assay: immunoSEQ multiplex PCR; the TCRdb copy retains only in-frame clones and omits some. The table includes around 130,000 clones, roughly 70% detected once. The chain links TRBV6-4 to TRBJ2-1; 7 nucleotides match TRBD2. The clonotype comes from a middle-aged woman in good health and CMV-seropositive. Sequencing was performed on PBMCs. This CDR3 reads CASGQAGVVSAGARDEQFF. In DNA form, the CDR3 reads TGTGCCAGCGGCCAAGCTGGGGTCGTTTCGGCGGGAGCTCGCGATGAGCAGTTCTTC.